This TCR beta chain was sequenced in a study of CD4 T cells in relation to SARS-CoV-2 and coronaviruses. Study details: Median patient age was roughly 36 years, spanning 21 to 72 years.

This CDR3 is 17 amino acids long. In germline, CDR1 is LNHDA, CDR2 SQIVND (reference sequence). Unmatched junction bases numbered 4, after V lost 2 bases and J lost 0 bases. About this clone: Its antigen remains unidentified.

Measured with immunoSEQ multiplex PCR; TCRdb has only the in-frame clones, and not every one. The repertoire holds roughly 45,000 clones, with over 70% as singletons. The sequence came from an adult with COVID-19. The specimen sequenced was naive CD4+ T cells from PBMCs, cultured in vitro. The subset here: naive CD4+ T cells isolated by negative enrichment. The genes are TRBV19 and TRBJ2-7, with 13 bases identical to TRBD2. DNA of the CDR3: TGTGCCAGTAGTATACTGGGGACTAGCGGGATCTCCTACGAGCAGTACTTC. It yields the protein CASSILGTSGISYEQYF.